This TCR beta chain was sequenced during a study of blood T cell repertoires in COVID-19. At the level of the study: Researchers got acute and convalescent COVID-19 samples from the United States, Italy and Spain.

Participant ages covered 18 to 89 years across about two dozen US areas. Recovered Cohort 3 donors showed two negative PCRs, clearance, or symptom resolution. In germline, CDR1 is MNHNS, CDR2 SASEGT. This CDR3 is 14 amino acids long. The ends were cut back, 0 bases at V and 5 bases at J, with 10 bases in the middle. Profiling relied on immunoSEQ multiplex PCR, and the TCRdb table lists in-frame clones only, not all of them. Of 200,000 to 250,000 clones in the sample, around nine tenths were seen once. This sequence originates from a woman younger than 45 who had recovered from COVID-19. The gene calls are TRBV6-1 and TRBJ1-2; D unresolved. Input material: PBMCs or T cells enriched from blood (not recorded which). For the CDR3, the DNA is TGTGCCAGCAGTGAAGCTCCAGGCCCGTATGGCTACACCTTC. This codes for CASSEAPGPYGYTF.